This T cell receptor beta chain was captured in a study of blood T cell repertoires in COVID-19. Produced via immunoSEQ multiplex PCR; TCRdb's table is partial and in-frame only. The table has about 310,000 clones, 70% to 90% seen once. CDR3 size: 15 residues. The germline V and J ends were trimmed by 2 bases and 10 bases, with 15 bases remaining between them. In germline, CDR1 is MNHEY, CDR2 SMNVEV (reference sequence). Specimen: peripheral blood. This chain links TRBV27 with TRBJ1-6, with D perhaps matching TRBD1 (5 bases). The TCR comes from a man between 65 and 79 years old with acute or convalescent COVID-19. The CDR3 protein is CASSLRPIGESPLHF. The CDR3 nucleotides read TGTGCCAGCAGTTTAAGACCAATAGGGGAATCACCCCTCCACTTT.